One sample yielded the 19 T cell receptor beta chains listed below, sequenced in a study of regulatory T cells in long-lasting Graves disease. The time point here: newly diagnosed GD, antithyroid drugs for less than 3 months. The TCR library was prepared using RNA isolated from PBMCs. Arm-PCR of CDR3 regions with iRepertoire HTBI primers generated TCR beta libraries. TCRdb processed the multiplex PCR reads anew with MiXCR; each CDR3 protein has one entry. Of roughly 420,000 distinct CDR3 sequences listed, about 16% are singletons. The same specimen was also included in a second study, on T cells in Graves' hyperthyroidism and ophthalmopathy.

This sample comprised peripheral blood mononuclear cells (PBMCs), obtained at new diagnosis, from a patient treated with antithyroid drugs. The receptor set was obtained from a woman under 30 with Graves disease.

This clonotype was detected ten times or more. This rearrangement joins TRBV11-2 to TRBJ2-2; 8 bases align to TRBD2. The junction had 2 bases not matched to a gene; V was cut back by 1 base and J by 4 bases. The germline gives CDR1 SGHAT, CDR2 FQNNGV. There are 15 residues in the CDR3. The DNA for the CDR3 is TGTGCCAGCAGCTTAGTCGGGGGGGTCACCGGGGAGCTGTTTTTT. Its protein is CASSLVGGVTGELFF.

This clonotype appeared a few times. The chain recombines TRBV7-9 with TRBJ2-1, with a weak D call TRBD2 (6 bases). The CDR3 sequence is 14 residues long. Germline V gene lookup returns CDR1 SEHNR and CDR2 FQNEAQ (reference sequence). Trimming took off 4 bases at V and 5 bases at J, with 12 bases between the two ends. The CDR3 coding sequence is TGTGCCAGCAGCTCCCGTAGCGGAAACAATGAGCAGTTCTTC. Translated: CASSSRSGNNEQFF.

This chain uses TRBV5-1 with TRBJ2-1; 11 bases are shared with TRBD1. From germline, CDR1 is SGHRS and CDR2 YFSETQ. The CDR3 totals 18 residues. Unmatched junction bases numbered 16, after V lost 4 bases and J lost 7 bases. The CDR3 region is CASSASPRGTGGRNEQFF. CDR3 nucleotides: TGCGCCAGCAGCGCTAGTCCTAGGGGGACAGGGGGACGGAATGAGCAGTTCTTC.

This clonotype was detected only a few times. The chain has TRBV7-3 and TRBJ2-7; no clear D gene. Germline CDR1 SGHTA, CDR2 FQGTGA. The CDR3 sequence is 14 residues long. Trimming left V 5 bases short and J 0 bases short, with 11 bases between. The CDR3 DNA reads TGTGCCAGCAGCACGACTGTAAACTCCTACGAGCAGTACTTC. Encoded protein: CASSTTVNSYEQYF.

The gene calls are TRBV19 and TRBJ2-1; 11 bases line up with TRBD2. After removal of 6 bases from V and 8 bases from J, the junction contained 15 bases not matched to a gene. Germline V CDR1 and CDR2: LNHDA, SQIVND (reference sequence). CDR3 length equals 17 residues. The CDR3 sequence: CASRGRVAGGRGDEQFF. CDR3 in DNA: TGTGCCAGTAGAGGTCGGGTAGCGGGAGGGCGGGGGGATGAGCAGTTCTTC. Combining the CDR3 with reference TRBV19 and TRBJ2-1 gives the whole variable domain DGGITQSPKYLFRKEGQNVTLSCEQNLNHDAMYWYRQDPGQGLRLIYYSQIVNDFQKGDIAEGYSVSREKKESFPLTVTSAQKNPTAFYLCASRGRVAGGRGDEQFFGPGTRLTVL.

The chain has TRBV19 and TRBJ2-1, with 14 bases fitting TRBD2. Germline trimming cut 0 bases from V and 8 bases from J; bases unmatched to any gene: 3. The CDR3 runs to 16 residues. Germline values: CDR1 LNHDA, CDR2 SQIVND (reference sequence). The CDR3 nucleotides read TGTGCCAGTAGTATAGATGGGACTAGCGGGAGCTATGAGCAGTTCTTC. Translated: CASSIDGTSGSYEQFF.

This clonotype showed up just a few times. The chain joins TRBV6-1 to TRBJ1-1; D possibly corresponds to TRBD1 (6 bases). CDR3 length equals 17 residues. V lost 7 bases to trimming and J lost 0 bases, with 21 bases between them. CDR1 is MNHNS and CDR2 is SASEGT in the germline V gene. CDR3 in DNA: TGTGCCAGCAAGCAGCCGGGACAATTAAGCATGAACACTGAAGCTTTCTTT. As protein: CASKQPGQLSMNTEAFF.

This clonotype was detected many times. CDR3 region: CSVEGRGSSYEQYF. CDR3 coding DNA: TGCAGCGTTGAGGGCAGGGGGTCCTCCTACGAGCAGTACTTC. The chain uses TRBV29-1 and TRBJ2-7, with 7 bases fitting TRBD1. CDR1 and CDR2 (germline): SQVTM, ANQGSEA. V lost 3 bases and J lost 0; bases outside the gene matches: 5. The CDR3 runs 14 residues.

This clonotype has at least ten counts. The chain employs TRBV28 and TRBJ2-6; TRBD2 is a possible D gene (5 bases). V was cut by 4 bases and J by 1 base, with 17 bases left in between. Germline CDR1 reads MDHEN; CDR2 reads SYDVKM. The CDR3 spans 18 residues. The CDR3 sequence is CASSYPPGFGSGANVLTF. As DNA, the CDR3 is TGTGCCAGCAGTTACCCCCCGGGGTTTGGGTCTGGGGCCAACGTCCTGACTTTC. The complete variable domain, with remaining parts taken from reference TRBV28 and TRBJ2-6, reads DVKVTQSSRYLVKRTGEKVFLECVQDMDHENMFWYRQDPGLGLRLIYFSYDVKMKEKGDIPEGYSVSREKKERFSLILESASTNQTSMYLCASSYPPGFGSGANVLTFGAGSRLTVL.

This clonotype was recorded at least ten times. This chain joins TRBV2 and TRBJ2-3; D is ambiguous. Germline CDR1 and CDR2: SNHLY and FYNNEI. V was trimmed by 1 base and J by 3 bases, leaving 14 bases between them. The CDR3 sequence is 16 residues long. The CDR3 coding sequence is TGTGCCAGCAGTGAAGGAGCTGACTTCACGACAGATACGCAGTATTTT. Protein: CASSEGADFTTDTQYF.

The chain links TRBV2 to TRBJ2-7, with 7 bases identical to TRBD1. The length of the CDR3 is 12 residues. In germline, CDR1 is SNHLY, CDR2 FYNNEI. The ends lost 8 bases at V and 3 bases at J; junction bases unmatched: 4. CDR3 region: CASGQESYEQYF. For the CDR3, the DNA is TGTGCCAGCGGACAGGAGAGCTACGAGCAGTACTTC. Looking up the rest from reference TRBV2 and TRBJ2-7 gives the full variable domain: EPEVTQTPSHQVTQMGQEVILRCVPISNHLYFYWYRQILGQKVEFLVSFYNNEISEKSEIFDDQFSVERPDGSNFTLKIRSTKLEDSAMYFCASGQESYEQYFGPGTRLTVT.

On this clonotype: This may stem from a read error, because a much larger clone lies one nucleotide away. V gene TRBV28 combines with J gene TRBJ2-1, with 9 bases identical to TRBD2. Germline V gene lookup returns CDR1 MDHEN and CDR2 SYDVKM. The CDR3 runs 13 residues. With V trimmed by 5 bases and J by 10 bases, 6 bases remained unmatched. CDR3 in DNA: TGTGCCAGCAGTCCTAGCGGGATTCACGAGCAGTTCTTC. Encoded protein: CASSPSGIHEQFF. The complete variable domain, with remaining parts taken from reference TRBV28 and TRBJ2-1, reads DVKVTQSSRYLVKRTGEKVFLECVQDMDHENMFWYRQDPGLGLRLIYFSYDVKMKEKGDIPEGYSVSREKKERFSLILESASTNQTSMYLCASSPSGIHEQFFGPGTRLTVL.

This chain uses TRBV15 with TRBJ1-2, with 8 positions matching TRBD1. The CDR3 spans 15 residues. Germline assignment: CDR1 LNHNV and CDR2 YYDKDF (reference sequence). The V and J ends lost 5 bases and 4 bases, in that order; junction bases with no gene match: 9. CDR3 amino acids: CATSADRGLVYGYTF. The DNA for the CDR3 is TGTGCCACCAGCGCCGACAGGGGATTAGTCTATGGCTACACCTTC.

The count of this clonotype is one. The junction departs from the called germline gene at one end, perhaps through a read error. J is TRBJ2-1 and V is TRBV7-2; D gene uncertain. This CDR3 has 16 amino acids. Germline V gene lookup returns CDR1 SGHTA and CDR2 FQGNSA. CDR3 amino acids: CASSQIMKSSYNEQFF. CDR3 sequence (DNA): TGCGCCAGCAGCCAAATTATGAAGAGCTCCTACAATGAGCAGTTCTTC.

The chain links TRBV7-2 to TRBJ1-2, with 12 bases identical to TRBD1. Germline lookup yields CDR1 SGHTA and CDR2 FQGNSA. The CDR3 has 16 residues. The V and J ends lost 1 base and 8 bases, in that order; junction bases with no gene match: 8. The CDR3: CASSLVAGQGAGGYTF. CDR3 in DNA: TGTGCCAGCAGCTTAGTCGCGGGACAGGGGGCAGGGGGCTACACCTTC.

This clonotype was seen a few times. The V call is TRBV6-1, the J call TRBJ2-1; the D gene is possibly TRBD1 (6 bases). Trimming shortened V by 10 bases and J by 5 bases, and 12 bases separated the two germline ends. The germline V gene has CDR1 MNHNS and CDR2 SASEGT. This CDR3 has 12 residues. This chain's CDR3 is CATRTVNNEQFF. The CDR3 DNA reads TGTGCCACCCGGACAGTAAACAATGAGCAGTTCTTC.

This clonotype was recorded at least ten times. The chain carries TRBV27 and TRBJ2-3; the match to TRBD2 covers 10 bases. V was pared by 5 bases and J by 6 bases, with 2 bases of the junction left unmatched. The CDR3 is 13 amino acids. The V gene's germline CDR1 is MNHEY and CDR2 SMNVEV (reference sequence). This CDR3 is CASSKREGDTQYF. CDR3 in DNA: TGTGCCAGCAGTAAGCGGGAGGGGGATACGCAGTATTTT.

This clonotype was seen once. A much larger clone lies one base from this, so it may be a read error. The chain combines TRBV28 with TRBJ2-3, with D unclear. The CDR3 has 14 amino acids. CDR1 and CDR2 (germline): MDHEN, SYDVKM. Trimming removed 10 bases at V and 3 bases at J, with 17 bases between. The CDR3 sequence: CAMQVAAGTDTQYF. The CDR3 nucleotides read TGTGCCATGCAGGTGGCAGCTGGGACAGATACGCAGTATTTT.

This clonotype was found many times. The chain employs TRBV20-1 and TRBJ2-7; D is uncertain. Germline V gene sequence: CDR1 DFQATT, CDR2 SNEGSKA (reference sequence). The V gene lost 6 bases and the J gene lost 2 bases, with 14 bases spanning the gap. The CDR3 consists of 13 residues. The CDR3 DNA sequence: TGCAGTGCCATCCCACCTAGTACCTACGAGCAGTACTTC. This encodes CSAIPPSTYEQYF.